These T cell receptor beta chains were read from a single sample in a study of Ad26.COV2.S vaccination and SARS-CoV-2 variants. The assay was immunoSEQ multiplex PCR, and TCRdb's table has in-frame clones only and misses some. Counted here are roughly 420,000 clones, 88% occurring once; the ten biggest clones make up approximately 4%. Sequencing used peripheral blood, obtained in a trial of Ad26.COV2.S vaccine versus placebo. The receptors here all came from a person between 18 and 65 years old who received the Ad26.COV2.S COVID-19 vaccine or a placebo. Each CDR3 is given with its conserved first and last residue. A D gene is named only where the DNA matches it firmly. Clone sizes are given selectively: once, few, many, or a class where the clone is expanded.

V,J,D,size,DNA,CDR3
TRBV27,TRBJ2-2,NA,NA,TGTGCCAGCAGTTTATTTACAGGGACCGGGGAGCTGTTTTTT,CASSLFTGTGELFF
TRBV2,TRBJ2-7,NA,many,TGTGCCAGCAAGGAAGGTTCCTACGAGCAGTACTTC,CASKEGSYEQYF
TRBV12-3/TRBV12-4,TRBJ1-2,NA,NA,TGTGCCAGCAGGATTGGTGGGACCTATGGCTACACCTTC,CASRIGGTYGYTF
TRBV5-4,TRBJ2-7,NA,NA,TGTGCCAGCAGCTTCCCAGGAGGACTCTACGAGCAGTACTTC,CASSFPGGLYEQYF
TRBV7-2,TRBJ2-1,NA,NA,TGTTCGGGCGGGGGCGGATCCTACAATGAGCAGTTCTTC,CSGGGGSYNEQFF
TRBV9,TRBJ1-3,NA,NA,TGTGCCAGCAGCCCCCGGGCCAGAGGAGTCGGAAACACCATATATTTT,CASSPRARGVGNTIYF
TRBV29-1,TRBJ2-2,TRBD1,NA,TGCAGCGTTGTTCAGGGGGCCGGGGAGCTGTTTTTT,CSVVQGAGELFF
TRBV4-3,TRBJ2-7,NA,NA,TGCGCCAGCAGCCAGGCCCAGGGAAATCCCTACGAGCAGTACTTC,CASSQAQGNPYEQYF
TRBV28,TRBJ1-5,TRBD1,NA,TGTGCCAGCAGCAGCGGACAGGGTGGAAATCAGCCCCAGCATTTT,CASSSGQGGNQPQHF
TRBV30,TRBJ2-7,TRBD1,NA,TGTGCCTGGAGTGGGGACAGGGGGCGAGAGCAGTACTTC,CAWSGDRGREQYF
TRBV5-4,TRBJ1-6,NA,NA,TGTGCCAGCAGCTCGCAGAGGGGGGGGAGCTCCTATAATTCACCCCTCCACTTT,CASSSQRGGSSYNSPLHF
TRBV28,TRBJ1-6,NA,NA,TGTGCCAGCAAAGGGTCTCCTCATAATTCACCCCTCCACTTT,CASKGSPHNSPLHF
TRBV14,TRBJ1-1,NA,NA,TGTGCCAGCAGCCAAGATGGAGGGAACACTGAAGCTTTCTTT,CASSQDGGNTEAFF
TRBV14,TRBJ2-4,NA,NA,TGTGCCAGCAGCCAAGAAAGCACCGGGGTTCAGTACTTC,CASSQESTGVQYF
TRBV7-9,TRBJ2-7,NA,NA,TGTGCCAGCAGCCAACTTCCGGGACCGTCGTCCTACGAGCAGTACTTC,CASSQLPGPSSYEQYF
TRBV6-8,TRBJ1-6,TRBD1,few,TGTGCCAGCAGTTCCATCCAGGGACAGGGAGTGGCCTATAATTCACCCCTCCACTTT,CASSSIQGQGVAYNSPLHF